This is a list of T cell receptor beta chains from one sample in a study of blood T cell repertoires in COVID-19. The method was immunoSEQ multiplex PCR; TCRdb's version includes in-frame clones alone and lacks a portion of them. The repertoire has under 95,000 clones, roughly four fifths of them found once; the top ten carry approximately 1.3%. Sample: peripheral blood. These receptors all come from an elderly woman with acute or convalescent COVID-19. CDR3s include the opening cysteine and the closing phenylalanine or tryptophan. Fields, in order: V gene, J gene, CDR3 length, clone size, D gene, CDR3 protein, CDR3 DNA. The D gene is left open where the match is weak. Size is omitted from some rows. Given values are once, few, many or a class for expanded clones.

>TRBV5-1|TRBJ2-1|13|NA|TRBD1
CASYRGLGNEQFF
TGCGCCAGCTACAGGGGCCTAGGGAATGAGCAGTTCTTC
>TRBV18|TRBJ1-2|13|once|NA
CASSNDRSYGYTF
TGTGCCAGCTCAAACGACAGAAGCTATGGCTACACCTTC
>TRBV4-1|TRBJ2-7|15|NA|TRBD1
CASSQATGQTYEQYF
TGCGCCAGCAGCCAAGCTACGGGACAGACCTACGAGCAGTACTTC
>TRBV11-3|TRBJ2-7|14|NA|NA
CASSLHRVTYEQYF
TGTGCCAGCAGCTTACACAGGGTTACCTACGAGCAGTACTTC
>TRBV27|TRBJ2-7|16|NA|TRBD2
CASRSPTSGGENEQYF
TGTGCCAGCCGATCTCCAACGTCGGGGGGGGAGAACGAGCAGTACTTC
>TRBV10-3|TRBJ1-4|16|NA|NA
CAISESAGGSFEKLFF
TGTGCCATCAGTGAGTCAGCGGGAGGTTCCTTTGAAAAACTGTTTTTT
>TRBV19|TRBJ2-3|18|NA|TRBD1
CASSLHGQGVVSTDTQYF
TGTGCCAGTAGTTTACACGGACAGGGGGTTGTAAGCACAGATACGCAGTATTTT
>TRBV25-1|TRBJ1-1|15|few|TRBD1
CASSERGQGQAEAFF
TGTGCCAGCAGTGAACGTGGACAGGGACAAGCTGAAGCTTTCTTT
>TRBV29-1|TRBJ1-1|11|NA|NA
CSVGVATEAFF
TGCAGCGTTGGAGTTGCCACTGAAGCTTTCTTT
>TRBV5-4|TRBJ2-1|14|NA|NA
CASSLEPSGDEQFF
TGTGCCAGCAGCTTGGAACCCTCGGGGGATGAGCAGTTCTTC
>TRBV4-1|TRBJ2-5|16|NA|TRBD1
CASSQGGTGGEETQYF
TGCGCCAGCAGCCAAGGCGGGACAGGGGGTGAGGAGACCCAGTACTTC
>TRBV11-2|TRBJ2-5|15|once|NA
CASSLDRAILKTQYF
TGTGCCAGCAGCTTAGACCGCGCCATCTTGAAGACCCAGTACTTC
>TRBV24-1|TRBJ2-1|16|once|TRBD2
CATSDGGGFRYNEQFF
TGTGCCACCAGTGATGGGGGGGGTTTTCGGTACAATGAGCAGTTCTTC
>TRBV6-5|TRBJ2-7|14|NA|TRBD1
CASRAGQGLYEQYF
TGTGCCAGCAGGGCGGGACAGGGGCTTTACGAGCAGTACTTC
>TRBV5-6|TRBJ2-7|12|NA|TRBD2
CASLLAGHEQYF
TGTGCCAGTTTACTAGCGGGACACGAGCAGTACTTC
>TRBV29-1|TRBJ2-2|14|medium-sized|TRBD1
CSVDRDRGAGELFF
TGCAGCGTTGATAGGGACAGGGGTGCCGGGGAGCTGTTTTTT
>TRBV3-1/TRBV3-2|TRBJ2-6|12|NA|NA
CASSQDLEVLTF
TGTGCCAGCAGCCAAGATTTAGAAGTCCTGACTTTC
>TRBV5-1|TRBJ1-6|14|few|TRBD1
CASSPGTGNSPLHF
TGCGCCAGCAGCCCCGGGACAGGGAATTCACCCCTCCACTTT
>TRBV7-2|TRBJ2-2|13|few|NA
CASSADPTGELFF
TGTGCCAGCAGCGCAGATCCCACCGGGGAGCTGTTTTTT
>TRBV18|TRBJ2-4|14|NA|NA
CASSPPGAVDIQYF
TGTGCCAGCTCACCACCAGGAGCTGTAGACATTCAGTACTTC
>TRBV6-2/TRBV6-3|TRBJ2-7|12|NA|NA
CASSYQTYEQYF
TGTGCCAGCAGTTACCAGACCTACGAGCAGTACTTC
>TRBV7-9|TRBJ2-5|15|NA|TRBD1
CASSLSTGVGETQYF
TGTGCCAGCAGCCTCTCGACAGGGGTGGGAGAGACCCAGTACTTC
>TRBV5-1|TRBJ2-2|19|NA|TRBD1
CASSRDNRGRGVRSGELFF
TGCGCCAGCAGCAGAGACAACAGGGGGCGCGGGGTTAGGTCCGGGGAGCTGTTTTTT
>TRBV6-5|TRBJ2-5|11|NA|NA
CASTRGSAQYF
TGTGCCAGCACCAGAGGCTCCGCCCAGTACTTC
>TRBV2|TRBJ2-5|15|NA|TRBD2
CASRLSGVSGETQYF
TGTGCCAGCAGACTTAGCGGGGTGAGCGGGGAGACCCAGTACTTC
>TRBV11-1|TRBJ2-3|15|NA|TRBD2
CASSVLADSTDTQYF
TGTGCCAGCAGCGTACTAGCGGACTCCACAGATACGCAGTATTTT
>TRBV24-1|TRBJ2-4|13|NA|TRBD1
CATKGTENDIQYF
TGTGCCACCAAGGGGACAGAGAATGATATTCAGTACTTC
>TRBV7-2|TRBJ2-1|13|NA|TRBD2
CASSLDGGGEQFF
TGTGCCAGCAGCTTAGACGGGGGGGGTGAGCAGTTCTTC
>TRBV19|TRBJ2-7|16|NA|TRBD1
CASRTQTGTGKFEQYF
TGTGCCAGTAGAACACAAACCGGGACAGGAAAATTCGAGCAGTACTTC
>TRBV3-1/TRBV3-2|TRBJ2-1|16|NA|NA
CASSSTGGLLDNEQFF
TGTGCCAGCAGCTCAACTGGAGGGTTACTCGACAATGAGCAGTTCTTC
>TRBV7-9|TRBJ1-3|17|NA|TRBD1
CASSLPGTVNPGNTIYF
TGTGCCAGCAGCTTACCCGGGACAGTAAACCCTGGAAACACCATATATTTT
>TRBV10-2|TRBJ2-6|16|NA|NA
CASSDFLGPGANVLTF
TGCGCCAGCAGTGACTTTCTGGGCCCTGGGGCCAACGTCCTGACTTTC
>TRBV7-2|TRBJ2-1|13|NA|TRBD2
CASNPGGYNEQFF
TGTGCCAGCAATCCGGGAGGGTACAATGAGCAGTTCTTC
>TRBV24-1|TRBJ2-7|15|few|NA
CATFLGGLAPRWWNF
TGTGCCACCTTTCTAGGAGGCCTAGCGCCTCGATGGTGGAACTTC
>TRBV27|TRBJ2-3|17|NA|TRBD2
CASSFSGTSGGRDTQYF
TGTGCCAGCAGTTTTTCTGGGACTAGCGGGGGTAGAGATACGCAGTATTTT
>TRBV28|TRBJ1-5|17|NA|NA
CASQTLTDRLSNQPQHF
TGTGCCAGCCAAACCCTTACCGACAGGTTGAGCAATCAGCCCCAGCATTTT
>TRBV5-4|TRBJ2-3|15|NA|NA
CASSWARSSTDTQYF
TGTGCCAGCAGCTGGGCGAGATCTAGCACAGATACGCAGTATTTT
>TRBV19|TRBJ2-2|12|NA|NA
CASKRPTGELFF
TGTGCCAGTAAGCGACCGACCGGGGAGCTGTTTTTT
>TRBV5-1|TRBJ2-3|16|NA|TRBD2
CASSLAGVASTDTQYF
TGCGCCAGCAGCCTAGCGGGAGTGGCTAGCACAGATACGCAGTATTTT
>TRBV20-1|TRBJ1-6|14|NA|NA
CSASRGEAPSPLHF
TGCAGTGCTAGTCGGGGGGAAGCCCCTTCACCCCTCCACTTT
>TRBV5-1|TRBJ1-2|12|NA|TRBD1
CASSETGNGYTF
TGCGCCAGCAGCGAGACAGGGAATGGCTACACCTTC
>TRBV6-5|TRBJ2-7|13|NA|NA
CASRPSSSAHMEF
TGTGCCAGCAGACCCTCCTCGTCGGCCCATATGGAGTTC
>TRBV15|TRBJ2-7|15|once|NA
CATSRFGDSLNEQYF
TGTGCCACCAGCAGATTTGGAGACTCCCTTAATGAGCAGTACTTC
>TRBV5-5|TRBJ1-2|14|few|TRBD1
CASSLLRGVSGYTF
TGTGCCAGCAGCTTACTCAGGGGGGTGTCGGGCTACACCTTC
>TRBV28|TRBJ1-2|13|NA|TRBD1
CASSADRVGGYTF
TGTGCCAGCAGCGCAGACAGGGTGGGTGGCTACACCTTC
>TRBV5-1|TRBJ1-4|17|once|TRBD1
CASSLEGQGYIDEKLFF
TGCGCCAGCAGCTTGGAGGGACAGGGTTATATTGATGAAAAACTGTTTTTT
>TRBV4-1|TRBJ1-6|15|NA|NA
CASSQAQGDNSPLHF
TGCGCCAGCAGCCAAGCTCAGGGCGATAATTCACCCCTCCACTTT
>TRBV1|TRBJ2-4|14|few|NA
CTSSRRRGCDIQYF
TGCACCAGCAGCCGGAGAAGGGGCTGCGACATTCAGTACTTC
>TRBV19|TRBJ2-3|16|NA|TRBD2
CASSISPGGSTDTQYF
TGTGCCAGTAGTATTAGTCCGGGGGGGAGCACAGATACGCAGTATTTT
>TRBV5-1|TRBJ2-3|20|NA|TRBD2
CASSPTSGGASTVWADTQYF
TGCGCCAGCAGCCCCACGAGCGGGGGGGCTTCCACCGTCTGGGCGGATACGCAGTATTTT